This T cell receptor (beta chain) was captured by sequencing in a study of Graves' ophthalmopathy and Graves' hyperthyroidism. The CDR3 has 12 amino acids. V lost 2 bases to trimming and J lost 5 bases, with 10 bases between them. CDR1 and CDR2 from the germline V gene are DFQATT and SNEGSKA (reference sequence). This clonotype was observed at least ten times. The sequenced template was RNA, covering the TCR beta CDR3 region. The library came from an HTBI-primed first-round RT-PCR and a second-round multiplex PCR. TCRdb redid the calling of the multiplex PCR reads with MiXCR, one entry per CDR3 protein. Of about 500,000 distinct CDR3 sequences detected, approximately 35% appear once; the ten largest clones hold roughly 4%.

The sequenced sample consisted of peripheral blood or thyroid tissue (not recorded which). The sequence came from an adult man with Graves' hyperthyroidism. The chain joins TRBV20-1 to TRBJ2-7; D may be TRBD2 (5 bases). The CDR3 sequence: CSARWGVDEQYF. In nucleotides, the CDR3 is TGCAGTGCTAGATGGGGAGTTGACGAGCAGTACTTC.